The 10 T cell receptor beta chains below come from one sample, sequenced in a study of blood T cell repertoires in COVID-19. Libraries were prepared by immunoSEQ multiplex PCR; TCRdb keeps only in-frame clonotypes and omits some of them. The data contain about 280,000 clones, less than 90% of them singletons. Material: peripheral blood. The receptors were gathered from a human donor in a cohort sampled during active COVID-19.

The rearrangement joins TRBV9 to TRBJ2-3; 9 nucleotides match TRBD2. The CDR3 sequence is 15 residues long. In germline, CDR1 is SGDLS, CDR2 YYNGEE. The V segment lost 3 bases and the J segment 2 bases; nucleotides outside the gene matches: 4. DNA of the CDR3: TGTGCCAGCAGCGCCTCTAGCGGGACCACAGATACGCAGTATTTT. Protein product: CASSASSGTTDTQYF. The variable domain in full, with the rest retrieved from reference TRBV9 and TRBJ2-3, is DSGVTQTPKHLITATGQRVTLRCSPRSGDLSVYWYQQSLDQGLQFLIQYYNGEERAKGNILERFSAQQFPDLHSELNLSSLELGDSALYFCASSASSGTTDTQYFGPGTRLTVL.

The V and J genes are TRBV3-1 (or the pseudogene TRBV3-2) and TRBJ2-5; D unclear. CDR3 length: 13 residues. Germline lookup yields CDR1 LGHDT and CDR2 YNNKEL (reference sequence). Deletions cut 3 bases from V and 7 bases from J, with 12 bases between. The CDR3 is CASSQLSGRTQYF. The CDR3, as DNA: TGTGCCAGCAGCCAGCTTTCAGGAAGGACCCAGTACTTC.

The V call is TRBV9, the J call TRBJ1-2; D gene unclear. Germline V lookup: CDR1 SGDLS, CDR2 YYNGEE. The length of the CDR3 is 13 residues. The germline V and J ends were trimmed by 4 bases and 6 bases, with 13 bases remaining between them. CDR3 in amino acids: CASSSTNRHGYTF. The DNA for the CDR3 is TGTGCCAGCAGCTCGACAAACCGGCATGGCTACACCTTC.

The CDR3, as DNA: TGTGCCAGCACGCGACAGGGGGCGAGGGATACGCAGTATTTT. This translates into CASTRQGARDTQYF. This chain uses TRBV6-5 with TRBJ2-3; 10 bases map to TRBD1. CDR1 is MNHEY, CDR2 SVGAGI, per germline. Germline trimming cut 7 bases from V and 6 bases from J; bases unmatched to any gene: 7. The CDR3 has 14 amino acids.

The CDR3, as DNA: TGTGCCAGCAGCTTGCTCCTGACTAGCGGGGCTTTCTCCTACAATGAGCAGTTCTTC. Translation gives CASSLLLTSGAFSYNEQFF. The chain recombines TRBV5-8 with TRBJ2-1, with TRBD2 matching 11 bases. CDR3 length: 19 residues. After removal of 1 base from V and 0 bases from J, the junction contained 9 bases not matched to a gene. Germline CDR1 is SGHTS and CDR2 is YDEGEE.

The rearrangement joins TRBV7-2 to TRBJ2-5; TRBD2 matches at 7 bases. V shed 5 bases and J 1 base; nucleotides not matched to a gene: 4. This CDR3 has 14 amino acids. The germline V gene has CDR1 SGHTA and CDR2 FQGNSA. The CDR3 loop is CASSPGGRQETQYF. CDR3 nucleotide sequence: TGTGCCAGCAGCCCGGGGGGACGCCAAGAGACCCAGTACTTC.

This chain connects TRBV29-1 to TRBJ2-1; TRBD2 agrees at 7 bases. The CDR3 length is 13 residues. CDR1 is SQVTM and CDR2 is ANQGSEA in the germline V gene. J was trimmed by 9 bases and V by 7 bases; bases with no gene match: 12. For the CDR3, the DNA is TGCAGCGGAAGGACTAGTGGGCTTATTGAGCAGTTCTTC. It translates to CSGRTSGLIEQFF.

V is TRBV28 and J is TRBJ2-1; 11 bases fit TRBD2. V shed 1 base, J shed 3 bases, and the junction held 2 bases outside the gene matches. Germline CDR1 MDHEN, CDR2 SYDVKM. This CDR3 is 16 amino acids long. The CDR3 DNA reads as TGTGCCAGCAGTTTATCTAGCGGGAGGCGCTACAATGAGCAGTTCTTC. This codes for CASSLSSGRRYNEQFF.

The genes are TRBV30 and TRBJ1-1; no clear D. The CDR3 totals 14 residues. V was cut by 0 bases and J by 1 base, with 9 bases left in between. CDR1 is GTSNPN, CDR2 SVGIG, per germline (reference sequence). The CDR3 DNA sequence: TGTGCCTGGAGTGTATTACAGACGAACACTGAAGCTTTCTTT. As protein: CAWSVLQTNTEAFF.

The chain is built from TRBV3-1 (or the pseudogene TRBV3-2) and TRBJ2-1, with 8 bases fitting TRBD2. V was pared by 8 bases and J by 0 bases, with 3 bases of the junction left unmatched. In germline, CDR1 is LGHDT, CDR2 YNNKEL (reference sequence). This CDR3 has 14 amino acids. The CDR3: CASCTSGSYNEQFF. Written as DNA, the CDR3 is TGTGCCAGCTGCACTAGCGGCTCCTACAATGAGCAGTTCTTC.